The rows below give T cell receptor beta chains drawn from one sample of a study of control samples from healthy donors and cancer patients. Generated by immunoSEQ multiplex PCR, the TCRdb table keeps only in-frame clones and is missing some. The sample lists 200,000 or so clones; around 94% were seen once. The sample was blood. The receptors stem from a middle-aged man in good health. CDR3s include the opening cysteine and the closing phenylalanine or tryptophan. The order of the fields is D gene, V gene, J gene, clone size, CDR3 DNA, CDR3 protein. A D gene is named only where the DNA matches it firmly. Clone size is stated in some rows and not others, as once, few, many or a class when expanded.

>NA|TRBV21-1|TRBJ1-5|NA
TGTGCCAGCAGCAAGTTTCCACCTTATAGCAATCAGCCCCAGCATTTT
CASSKFPPYSNQPQHF
>NA|TRBV19|TRBJ2-2|NA
TGTGCCAGTAGTATTTTAGGGGGAACCGGGGAGCTGTTTTTT
CASSILGGTGELFF
>NA|TRBV6-2/TRBV6-3|TRBJ2-1|NA
TGTGCCAGCAGTTCCCGAAGGGGCGGGCAGTTCTTC
CASSSRRGGQFF
>NA|TRBV7-9|TRBJ1-1|NA
TGTGCCAGCAGCCCCGCCGGGACTCCGAACACTGAAGCTTTCTTT
CASSPAGTPNTEAFF
>NA|TRBV7-9|TRBJ2-5|NA
TGTGCCAGCAGCTTAGGGTCTGTGTGGGAAGGAGAGACCCAGTACTTC
CASSLGSVWEGETQYF
>NA|TRBV7-2|TRBJ2-6|NA
TGTGCCAGCAGCCAAGGGAACTCTGGGGCCAACGTCCTGACTTTC
CASSQGNSGANVLTF
>NA|TRBV11-2|TRBJ2-3|NA
TGTGCCAGCAGCTTATTTCCAACCGGCGCAGATACGCAGTATTTT
CASSLFPTGADTQYF
>TRBD1|TRBV6-6|TRBJ1-3|NA
TGTGCCAGCAGTGCTCGACAGGGCTTATCTGGAAACACCATATATTTT
CASSARQGLSGNTIYF
>NA|TRBV9|TRBJ1-1|NA
TGTGCCAGCAGCGGTGGGACGGAGGACACTGAAGCTTTCTTT
CASSGGTEDTEAFF
>NA|TRBV5-1|TRBJ2-1|NA
TGCGCCAGCAGCTTAAGGGGTGAGCAGTTCTTC
CASSLRGEQFF
>NA|TRBV6-5|TRBJ1-2|NA
TGTGCCAGCAGTAGGGGTAACGGCTACACCTTC
CASSRGNGYTF
>NA|TRBV15|TRBJ1-6|once
TGTGCCACCAGCAGAGATACCGAAATTAGCACCCCCCTCCACTTT
CATSRDTEISTPLHF
>NA|TRBV20-1|TRBJ1-2|NA
TGCAGCCAGAGGGCTGGCTATGGCTACACCTTC
CSQRAGYGYTF
>NA|TRBV6-6|TRBJ1-1|NA
TGTGCCAGCAGTTACCATCAGGGTAACACTGAAGCTTTCTTT
CASSYHQGNTEAFF
>TRBD1|TRBV6-5|TRBJ1-2|NA
TGTGCCAGCAGTTCGACAGGGGGGAACTATGGCTACACCTTC
CASSSTGGNYGYTF
>TRBD1|TRBV6-5|TRBJ2-5|NA
TGTGCCAGCAGCCAGGGGGCCGCGAAAGAGACCCAGTACTTC
CASSQGAAKETQYF
>NA|TRBV6-2/TRBV6-3|TRBJ1-1|NA
TGTGCCAGCAGTTACGGATTCGGCAGCACTGAAGCTTTCTTT
CASSYGFGSTEAFF
>NA|TRBV20-1|TRBJ1-3|once
TGCAGTGCTAGTATGGTTTCCTCTGGAAACACCATATATTTT
CSASMVSSGNTIYF
>NA|TRBV6-6|TRBJ1-6|NA
TGTGCCACCGCCCAGAGCTCCTATAATTCACCCCTCCACTTT
CATAQSSYNSPLHF
>NA|TRBV2|TRBJ1-3|NA
TGTGCCAGCAGTGTCTGGCTAAGCTCTGGAAACACCATATATTTT
CASSVWLSSGNTIYF
>TRBD1|TRBV25-1|TRBJ2-5|NA
TGTGCCAGCAGTGAGGGACAGGCCCACCAAGAGACCCAGTACTTC
CASSEGQAHQETQYF
>NA|TRBV6-4|TRBJ1-1|NA
TGTGCCAGCAGTGTCGGGTCTAACACTGAAGCTTTCTTT
CASSVGSNTEAFF
>TRBD1|TRBV4-2|TRBJ1-4|NA
TGTGCCAGCAGCCAAGATCGGGACAGGGGTGCAACTAATGAAAAACTGTTTTTT
CASSQDRDRGATNEKLFF
>NA|TRBV7-2|TRBJ1-6|NA
TGTGCCAGCAGCTCCGACGCCACGGGAGGCCATTCACCCCTCCACTTT
CASSSDATGGHSPLHF
>NA|TRBV7-6|TRBJ2-3|NA
TGTGCCAGCAGCATAATAGGGTTTTCTACCGTTAGCACAGATACGCAGTATTTT
CASSIIGFSTVSTDTQYF
>NA|TRBV6-2/TRBV6-3|TRBJ1-5|few
TGTGCCAGCAGTTACGCCAGGGGAAAAGGGAAGCCCCAGCATTTT
CASSYARGKGKPQHF
>NA|TRBV30|TRBJ2-7|NA
TGTGCCTGGACCAGCCAACAGGGTCTAAACTACGAGCAGTACTTC
CAWTSQQGLNYEQYF
>TRBD2|TRBV11-2|TRBJ2-2|NA
TGTGCCAGCAGACAAGGGACTAGCGCCGGGACCGGGGAGCTGTTTTTT
CASRQGTSAGTGELFF
>TRBD2|TRBV3-1/TRBV3-2|TRBJ2-4|NA
TGTGCCAGCAGCCAAGAGAGTAGCGGGGGAAACATTCAGTACTTC
CASSQESSGGNIQYF
>NA|TRBV6-5|TRBJ2-5|NA
TGTGCCAGCAGTTACAGGGGTGGAGAGACCCAGTACTTC
CASSYRGGETQYF
>NA|TRBV4-3|TRBJ2-7|NA
TGCGCCAGCAGCCAGGACCCGGGACCGTTCTACGAGCAGTACTTC
CASSQDPGPFYEQYF
>NA|TRBV25-1|TRBJ2-5|NA
TGTGCCAGCAGTGAGGTGGGGGTTCCTCAAGAGACCCAGTACTTC
CASSEVGVPQETQYF
>NA|TRBV6-4|TRBJ1-5|NA
TGTGCCAGGACACCCCCAGCCGATCCTGATCAGCCCCAGCATTTT
CARTPPADPDQPQHF